Following are 16 T cell receptor beta chains from one sample sequenced in a study of cytomegalovirus exposure and HLA in healthy donors. With 60 Vbeta and 13 Jbeta primers, the PCR was carried out. Measured with immunoSEQ multiplex PCR; TCRdb has only the in-frame clones, and not every one. The sample shows 150,000 or so clones, less than 65% of them seen only once. The specimen was PBMCs. The receptors shown here come from a woman between 25 and 40 years old in good health and CMV-seropositive.

This chain joins TRBV5-1 and TRBJ1-1, with D unresolved. Germline values: CDR1 SGHRS, CDR2 YFSETQ. The V end was cut by 0 bases, the J end by 3 bases, with 12 bases between. This CDR3 spans 15 amino acids. The CDR3 region has the DNA TGCGCCAGCAGCTTGGTGGCGGGTGGGGACACTGAAGCTTTCTTT. Translating it yields CASSLVAGGDTEAFF.

This clone was detected once. CDR3 sequence reads: CASGSTRETQYF. The DNA of the CDR3 is TGTGCCAGCGGCTCCACGAGGGAGACCCAGTACTTC. The genes are TRBV19 and TRBJ2-5; D is unresolved. V was cut by 9 bases and J by 5 bases, with 13 bases left in between. The germline V gene has CDR1 LNHDA and CDR2 SQIVND (reference sequence). This CDR3 has 12 amino acids.

Regarding this clone: Within the sample, other DNA sequences also encode this same CDR3. The chain links TRBV10-3 to TRBJ1-1, with D unclear. The CDR3 is 14 amino acids. From germline, CDR1 is ENHRY and CDR2 SYGVKD. The V gene lost 0 bases and the J gene lost 1 base, with 6 bases spanning the gap. The CDR3 DNA is TGTGCCATCAGTGAGTCCGGCGGGAACACTGAAGCTTTCTTT. It codes for CAISESGGNTEAFF.

In DNA, the CDR3 is TGTGCCAGCATGCCACTAGCGGGAGAGAATGAGCAGTTCTTC. It codes for CASMPLAGENEQFF. The chain is built from TRBV25-1 and TRBJ2-1; 11 bases match TRBD2. Trimming at V came to 7 bases and at J to 7 bases, leaving 6 bases not matched to a gene. This CDR3 comprises 14 residues. In germline, CDR1 is MGHDK, CDR2 SYGVNS.

The chain couples TRBV7-6 to TRBJ1-5; D is unresolved. Germline V gene lookup returns CDR1 SGHVS and CDR2 FNYEAQ. This CDR3 is built from 14 residues. Trimming left V 5 bases short and J 0 bases short, with 8 bases between. This CDR3 is CASSATDSNQPQHF. The CDR3 DNA is TGTGCCAGCAGCGCAACAGATAGCAATCAGCCCCAGCATTTT.

The chain combines TRBV6-5 with TRBJ2-2; D gene unclear. V was cut by 0 bases and J by 1 base, with 9 bases left in between. CDR3 length: 16 residues. In germline, CDR1 is MNHEY, CDR2 SVGAGI. The chain's CDR3 is CASSYSLRMNTGELFF. The CDR3 nucleotides are TGTGCCAGCAGTTACTCCCTGAGAATGAACACCGGGGAGCTGTTTTTT.

The chain carries TRBV6-5 and TRBJ2-2; TRBD2 matches at 8 bases. This CDR3 region has 16 residues. The J segment lost 2 bases and the V segment lost 1 base, leaving 3 bases of the junction unmatched. CDR1 is MNHEY and CDR2 is SVGAGI in the germline V gene. CDR3 coding DNA: TGTGCCAGCAGTTACTTGCGGGGGGCAAACACCGGGGAGCTGTTTTTT. Protein: CASSYLRGANTGELFF.

This chain connects TRBV15 to TRBJ1-1, with a weak D call TRBD1 (5 bases). Trimming removed 2 bases at V and 6 bases at J, with 13 bases between. CDR3 length: 14 amino acids. Germline V gives CDR1 LNHNV, CDR2 YYDKDF (reference sequence). CDR3 sequence: CATSRTGGTAEAFF. CDR3 bases: TGTGCCACCAGCAGAACGGGGGGGACTGCTGAAGCTTTCTTT.

This chain uses TRBV4-1 with TRBJ2-5, with unresolved D. The CDR3 loop spans 15 amino acids. With 4 bases removed from V and 1 base from J, the gap between germline ends came to 13 bases. CDR1 and CDR2 (germline): MGHRA, YSYEKL. As DNA, the CDR3 is TGCGCCAGCAGCCCGTTGGAGATGGGCCAAGAGACCCAGTACTTC. Translated: CASSPLEMGQETQYF.

This chain links TRBV5-1 with TRBJ1-5, with D possibly being TRBD1 (5 bases). The CDR3 extends over 15 amino acids. Per germline, CDR1 SGHRS and CDR2 YFSETQ. Trimming cost V 4 bases and J 7 bases, with 18 bases left between them. The DNA of the CDR3 is TGCGCCAGCAGCCGATGGGGATCGGGGGACCAGCCCCAGCATTTT. Translation: CASSRWGSGDQPQHF.

The chain links TRBV5-4 to TRBJ2-7, with D tentatively TRBD2 (5 bases). Looked up from germline, CDR1 is SGHNT and CDR2 is YYREEE (reference sequence). The CDR3 runs to 12 residues. The V end was cut by 6 bases, the J end by 6 bases, with 13 bases between. The CDR3 reads CASTDGRGEQYF. The CDR3 nucleotides are TGTGCCAGCACCGATGGGAGAGGCGAGCAGTACTTC.

The chain has TRBV2 and TRBJ1-1; D is perhaps TRBD1 (5 bases). This CDR3 is 14 amino acids long. Per germline, CDR1 SNHLY and CDR2 FYNNEI. Between the trimmed V and J ends, which lost 8 bases and 2 bases, there was a span of 15 bases. CDR3 protein: CASYIRQSNTEAFF. The CDR3 bases are TGTGCCAGCTACATTCGACAGAGCAACACTGAAGCTTTCTTT.

This chain connects TRBV14 to TRBJ2-1, with 8 bases matching TRBD2. CDR1 is SGHDN, CDR2 FVKESK, per germline. The CDR3 loop spans 15 amino acids. Trimming cost V 2 bases and J 9 bases; bases outside gene matches: 9. The CDR3 region is CASSQKTGGRGEQFF. The CDR3 nucleotides read TGTGCCAGCAGCCAAAAAACGGGAGGGCGGGGTGAGCAGTTCTTC.

The V and J genes are TRBV11-2 and TRBJ2-7; a weak D match, TRBD2 (5 bases). Germline lookup yields CDR1 SGHAT and CDR2 FQNNGV. CDR3 length: 14 amino acids. Deletions cut 1 base from V and 5 bases from J, with 12 bases between. CDR3 sequence (DNA): TGTGCCAGCAGCTTAGCGGCTAGCACCCACGAGCAGTACTTC. Encoded protein: CASSLAASTHEQYF.

This clone was observed a few times. This chain links TRBV6-1 with TRBJ2-1; TRBD1 might be the D (6 bases). The V end was cut by 4 bases, the J end by 3 bases, with 16 bases between. The CDR3 covers 16 residues. The germline V gene encodes CDR1 MNHNS and CDR2 SASEGT. The CDR3: CASSGYRAFGYNEQFF. The CDR3 bases are TGTGCCAGCAGTGGATACAGGGCATTCGGCTACAATGAGCAGTTCTTC.

This rearrangement joins TRBV5-1 to TRBJ2-2, with D possibly matching TRBD2 (6 bases). V lost 0 bases and J lost 0, with 9 bases in between. CDR1 SGHRS and CDR2 YFSETQ come from the germline V gene. The CDR3 spans 16 residues. CDR3 nucleotides: TGCGCCAGCAGCTTGGGGGACTGGTCGAACACCGGGGAGCTGTTTTTT. Translation: CASSLGDWSNTGELFF.